The following is a T cell receptor (beta chain) sequence with its context. Its specificity is unknown. The sample originates from a study of Tregs in tolerant kidney transplant recipients. The CDR3 has 15 amino acids. Germline V gene sequence: CDR1 SGDLS, CDR2 YYNGEE. V lost 1 base and J 1 base, leaving 8 bases between the germline ends. Profiled with immunoSEQ multiplex PCR; TCRdb holds only in-frame clones, not every one. The data show about 31,000 clones, approximately 83% seen once. V is TRBV9 and J is TRBJ2-2, with D perhaps matching TRBD1 (6 bases). Sequences were obtained from Tregs from blood cultured with allogeneic cells. The TCR was taken from a human donor in good health. The CDR3 loop reads CASSVQGLNTGELFF. The CDR3 DNA reads as TGTGCCAGCAGCGTACAGGGGTTGAACACCGGGGAGCTGTTTTTT.